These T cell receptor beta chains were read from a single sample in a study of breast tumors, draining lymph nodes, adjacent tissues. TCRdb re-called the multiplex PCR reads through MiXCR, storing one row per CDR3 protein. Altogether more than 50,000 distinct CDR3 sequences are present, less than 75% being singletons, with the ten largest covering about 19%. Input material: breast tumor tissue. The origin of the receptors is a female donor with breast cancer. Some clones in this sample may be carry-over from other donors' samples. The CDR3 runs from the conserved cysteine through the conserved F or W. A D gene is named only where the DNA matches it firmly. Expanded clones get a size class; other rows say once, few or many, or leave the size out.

cdr3_aa: CASSLDGGGGQTETQYF
cdr3_nt: TGCGCCAGCAGCTTGGATGGTGGTGGGGGACAGACAGAGACCCAGTACTTC
v_call: TRBV5-1
clone_size: NA
d_call: TRBD1
j_call: TRBJ2-5

cdr3_aa: CSALSPGSSGGAEQYF
cdr3_nt: TGCAGTGCCCTCTCCCCCGGCAGTAGCGGGGGGGCCGAGCAGTACTTC
v_call: TRBV20-1
clone_size: NA
d_call: TRBD2
j_call: TRBJ2-7

cdr3_aa: CSVEEAAGGGYTF
cdr3_nt: TGCAGCGTTGAAGAGGCGGCGGGCGGAGGCTACACCTTC
v_call: TRBV29-1
clone_size: many
d_call: NA
j_call: TRBJ1-2

cdr3_aa: CSARPTGGGQYF
cdr3_nt: TGCAGTGCGCGACCTACTGGCGGGGGGCAGTACTTC
v_call: TRBV20-1
clone_size: many
d_call: TRBD2
j_call: TRBJ2-7

cdr3_aa: CATTDSSYEQYF
cdr3_nt: TGTGCCACCACAGACAGTTCCTACGAGCAGTACTTC
v_call: TRBV19
clone_size: once
d_call: NA
j_call: TRBJ2-7

cdr3_aa: CASSLKAAYEQYF
cdr3_nt: TGTGCCAGCAGCCTCAAAGCCGCCTACGAGCAGTACTTC
v_call: TRBV5-6
clone_size: many
d_call: NA
j_call: TRBJ2-7

cdr3_aa: CSARDTSNSPLHF
cdr3_nt: TGCAGTGCTAGGGACACATCGAATTCACCCCTCCACTTT
v_call: TRBV20-1
clone_size: many
d_call: NA
j_call: TRBJ1-6

cdr3_aa: CASSFRPPGEQFF
cdr3_nt: TGTGCCAGCAGTTTTCGACCCCCGGGTGAGCAGTTCTTC
v_call: TRBV28
clone_size: many
d_call: NA
j_call: TRBJ2-1

cdr3_aa: CASSGEGGGPQETQYF
cdr3_nt: TGTGCCAGCAGTGGAGAGGGCGGGGGGCCTCAAGAGACCCAGTACTTC
v_call: TRBV25-1
clone_size: NA
d_call: TRBD2
j_call: TRBJ2-5

cdr3_aa: CASSLRGGARDEQFF
cdr3_nt: TGTGCCAGCAGTTTAAGAGGGGGCGCTCGCGATGAGCAGTTCTTC
v_call: TRBV12-3/TRBV12-4
clone_size: NA
d_call: TRBD1
j_call: TRBJ2-1

cdr3_aa: CASSDRGRINYGYTF
cdr3_nt: TGTGCCAGCTCAGACAGGGGGCGCATCAACTATGGCTACACCTTC
v_call: TRBV18
clone_size: NA
d_call: TRBD1
j_call: TRBJ1-2

cdr3_aa: CASSFRVPYEQYF
cdr3_nt: TGTGCCAGCAGTTTTAGGGTACCCTACGAGCAGTACTTC
v_call: TRBV12-3/TRBV12-4
clone_size: once
d_call: NA
j_call: TRBJ2-7

cdr3_aa: CASNYNEKLFF
cdr3_nt: TGTGCCAGCAACTACAATGAAAAACTGTTTTTT
v_call: TRBV9
clone_size: NA
d_call: NA
j_call: TRBJ1-4

cdr3_aa: CSARLYGYTF
cdr3_nt: TGCAGTGCTCGCCTCTATGGCTACACCTTC
v_call: TRBV20-1
clone_size: NA
d_call: NA
j_call: TRBJ1-2

cdr3_aa: CASSVDWSYNSPLHF
cdr3_nt: TGTGCCAGCAGTGTGGACTGGTCCTATAATTCACCCCTCCACTTT
v_call: TRBV2
clone_size: NA
d_call: NA
j_call: TRBJ1-6

cdr3_aa: CASGRDSPNQPQHF
cdr3_nt: TGTGCCAGCGGGAGGGACAGTCCCAATCAGCCCCAGCATTTT
v_call: TRBV6-6
clone_size: NA
d_call: TRBD1
j_call: TRBJ1-5

cdr3_aa: CASSTGIHTEAFF
cdr3_nt: TGTGCCAGTAGTACAGGGATTCACACTGAAGCTTTCTTT
v_call: TRBV19
clone_size: once
d_call: NA
j_call: TRBJ1-1

cdr3_aa: CASSVEGQGLDSPLHF
cdr3_nt: TGTGCCAGCAGTGTAGAGGGACAGGGGTTGGATTCACCCCTCCACTTT
v_call: TRBV6-4
clone_size: once
d_call: TRBD1
j_call: TRBJ1-6

cdr3_aa: CASSLAHWPGQPNQPQHF
cdr3_nt: TGTGCCAGCAGCTTAGCGCACTGGCCGGGACAGCCTAATCAGCCCCAGCATTTT
v_call: TRBV7-2
clone_size: medium-sized
d_call: TRBD1
j_call: TRBJ1-5

cdr3_aa: CASSPSRGAYNEQFF
cdr3_nt: TGTGCCAGCAGTCCGAGCCGGGGGGCTTACAATGAGCAGTTCTTC
v_call: TRBV27
clone_size: few
d_call: NA
j_call: TRBJ2-1

cdr3_aa: CASSLWETQYF
cdr3_nt: TGTGCCAGCAGCTTATGGGAGACCCAGTACTTC
v_call: TRBV7-9
clone_size: NA
d_call: NA
j_call: TRBJ2-5

cdr3_aa: CASTLLSQPENYGYTF
cdr3_nt: TGTGCCAGCACCTTGTTATCCCAGCCCGAAAACTATGGCTACACCTTC
v_call: TRBV7-9
clone_size: NA
d_call: NA
j_call: TRBJ1-2

cdr3_aa: CASSFGTANTGELFF
cdr3_nt: TGTGCCAGTAGTTTCGGGACAGCGAACACCGGGGAGCTGTTTTTT
v_call: TRBV19
clone_size: NA
d_call: TRBD1
j_call: TRBJ2-2

cdr3_aa: CATKSWDNQPQHF
cdr3_nt: TGTGCCACCAAGTCGTGGGACAATCAGCCCCAGCATTTT
v_call: TRBV3-2
clone_size: NA
d_call: NA
j_call: TRBJ1-5

cdr3_aa: CASSPSPSYEQYF
cdr3_nt: TGTGCCAGCAGCCCGAGCCCTTCCTACGAGCAGTACTTC
v_call: TRBV7-9
clone_size: NA
d_call: NA
j_call: TRBJ2-7

cdr3_aa: CASSLVGGPYNEQFF
cdr3_nt: TGCGCCAGCAGCTTGGTGGGGGGGCCCTACAATGAGCAGTTCTTC
v_call: TRBV5-1
clone_size: once
d_call: NA
j_call: TRBJ2-1

cdr3_aa: CASSLGWDEKLFF
cdr3_nt: TGCGCCAGCAGCTTGGGGTGGGACGAAAAACTGTTTTTT
v_call: TRBV5-1
clone_size: few
d_call: NA
j_call: TRBJ1-4

cdr3_aa: CASSVESDSPLHF
cdr3_nt: TGTGCCAGCAGCGTAGAAAGCGACTCACCCCTCCACTTT
v_call: TRBV9
clone_size: few
d_call: NA
j_call: TRBJ1-6

cdr3_aa: CSARLVRGQDEQYF
cdr3_nt: TGCAGTGCTAGGCTTGTCAGGGGGCAGGATGAGCAGTACTTC
v_call: TRBV20-1
clone_size: NA
d_call: TRBD1
j_call: TRBJ2-7

cdr3_aa: CASSPTSGWDEKLFF
cdr3_nt: TGTGCCAGCAGCCCGACTAGCGGGTGGGACGAAAAACTGTTTTTT
v_call: TRBV7-2
clone_size: NA
d_call: NA
j_call: TRBJ1-4

cdr3_aa: CASRLAGGPNEQFF
cdr3_nt: TGTGCCAGCAGACTAGCGGGAGGGCCTAATGAGCAGTTCTTC
v_call: TRBV7-8
clone_size: NA
d_call: TRBD2
j_call: TRBJ2-1

cdr3_aa: CASSIQGTSANNEKLFF
cdr3_nt: TGTGCCAGTAGTATTCAAGGGACTAGCGCCAACAATGAAAAACTGTTTTTT
v_call: TRBV19
clone_size: NA
d_call: NA
j_call: TRBJ1-4

cdr3_aa: CASTKHRTGVNQPQHF
cdr3_nt: TGTGCCAGTACCAAACACCGGACAGGCGTTAATCAGCCCCAGCATTTT
v_call: TRBV19
clone_size: NA
d_call: TRBD1
j_call: TRBJ1-5

cdr3_aa: CASSSQAGVGTQYF
cdr3_nt: TGTGCCAGCAGTTCTCAGGCCGGGGTGGGGACCCAGTACTTC
v_call: TRBV7-3
clone_size: NA
d_call: NA
j_call: TRBJ2-5

cdr3_aa: CASSQGGQGRQPQHF
cdr3_nt: TGTGCCAGCAGCCAAGGAGGACAGGGTCGGCAGCCCCAGCATTTT
v_call: TRBV4-2
clone_size: many
d_call: TRBD1
j_call: TRBJ1-5

cdr3_aa: CASSFSSASEQYF
cdr3_nt: TGTGCCAGCAGCTTCAGCAGTGCCTCCGAGCAGTACTTC
v_call: TRBV11-2
clone_size: NA
d_call: NA
j_call: TRBJ2-7

cdr3_aa: CASSSGWGEIEQFF
cdr3_nt: TGTGCCAGCAGTTCCGGATGGGGGGAGATTGAGCAGTTCTTC
v_call: TRBV6-2/TRBV6-3
clone_size: NA
d_call: NA
j_call: TRBJ2-1

cdr3_aa: CATSRDFTGDYEQYF
cdr3_nt: TGTGCCACCAGCAGAGATTTCACAGGGGACTACGAGCAGTACTTC
v_call: TRBV15
clone_size: many
d_call: TRBD1
j_call: TRBJ2-7

cdr3_aa: CASTSAYNSPLHF
cdr3_nt: TGTGCCAGCACCTCAGCATATAATTCACCCCTCCACTTT
v_call: TRBV6-5
clone_size: NA
d_call: NA
j_call: TRBJ1-6

cdr3_aa: CASSHRSGGGDTQYF
cdr3_nt: TGTGCCAGCAGTCACAGGAGCGGGGGAGGAGATACGCAGTATTTT
v_call: TRBV6-5
clone_size: few
d_call: TRBD2
j_call: TRBJ2-3

cdr3_aa: CASSETGNYGYTF
cdr3_nt: TGCGCCAGCAGCGAAACAGGGAACTATGGCTACACCTTC
v_call: TRBV5-1
clone_size: few
d_call: NA
j_call: TRBJ1-2

cdr3_aa: CASSPSGGRYEQYF
cdr3_nt: TGTGCCAGCAGTCCCTCGGGGGGCAGATACGAGCAGTACTTC
v_call: TRBV6-5
clone_size: many
d_call: NA
j_call: TRBJ2-7

cdr3_aa: CASSKEETQYF
cdr3_nt: TGTGCCAGTAGTAAGGAAGAGACCCAGTACTTC
v_call: TRBV19
clone_size: NA
d_call: NA
j_call: TRBJ2-5

cdr3_aa: CASSFGRDETQYF
cdr3_nt: TGTGCCAGCAGTTTCGGCAGGGATGAGACCCAGTACTTC
v_call: TRBV12-3/TRBV12-4
clone_size: NA
d_call: NA
j_call: TRBJ2-5

cdr3_aa: CASSIAPPSDTQYF
cdr3_nt: TGTGCCAGTAGTATAGCCCCTCCTTCAGATACGCAGTATTTT
v_call: TRBV19
clone_size: medium-sized
d_call: NA
j_call: TRBJ2-3

cdr3_aa: CATSRDHQPGETQYF
cdr3_nt: TGTGCCACCAGCAGAGATCACCAGCCCGGGGAGACCCAGTACTTC
v_call: TRBV15
clone_size: NA
d_call: NA
j_call: TRBJ2-5

cdr3_aa: CASSPRVAGGYNEQFF
cdr3_nt: TGTGCCAGCAGCCCCCGGGTAGCGGGGGGCTACAATGAGCAGTTCTTC
v_call: TRBV9
clone_size: many
d_call: TRBD2
j_call: TRBJ2-1

cdr3_aa: CASGGTARGNEQFF
cdr3_nt: TGTGCCAGTGGAGGCACCGCCCGAGGCAATGAGCAGTTCTTC
v_call: TRBV12-3/TRBV12-4
clone_size: NA
d_call: NA
j_call: TRBJ2-1

cdr3_aa: CASSREWNQPQHF
cdr3_nt: TGTGCCAGCAGCCGGGAGTGGAATCAGCCCCAGCATTTT
v_call: TRBV27
clone_size: many
d_call: NA
j_call: TRBJ1-5

cdr3_aa: CASSSSSSDYGYTF
cdr3_nt: TGTGCCAGCAGCTCCTCATCTTCAGACTATGGCTACACCTTC
v_call: TRBV7-9
clone_size: once
d_call: NA
j_call: TRBJ1-2

cdr3_aa: CSAGDWTPPQETQYF
cdr3_nt: TGCAGTGCTGGAGATTGGACACCTCCTCAAGAGACCCAGTACTTC
v_call: TRBV20-1
clone_size: NA
d_call: NA
j_call: TRBJ2-5

cdr3_aa: CASRDRGRGNEHF
cdr3_nt: TGTGCCAGTAGGGACAGGGGGCGAGGCAATGAGCATTTT
v_call: TRBV19
clone_size: NA
d_call: TRBD1
j_call: TRBJ1-5

cdr3_aa: CATTGEDEQFF
cdr3_nt: TGTGCCACGACCGGGGAGGATGAGCAGTTCTTC
v_call: TRBV15
clone_size: NA
d_call: NA
j_call: TRBJ2-1

cdr3_aa: CASSSGLTYNEQFF
cdr3_nt: TGCGCCAGCAGCTCGGGACTGACCTACAATGAGCAGTTCTTC
v_call: TRBV5-1
clone_size: many
d_call: NA
j_call: TRBJ2-1